This TCR beta chain was retrieved from a study of OX40 agonist ivuxolimab in advanced cancers. Broader study findings: Patients with a partial response at 0.1-3.0 mg/kg had among the lowest clonal expansion. Relative to CD4+ cells, CD8+ T cells on average had more expanded clones. Certain nonresponding patients likewise had low normalized T-cell clonal expansion.

Here immunoSEQ multiplex PCR was the method, and the copy in TCRdb shows in-frame clones only, minus some. In the table there are tens of thousands of clones, approximately 91% of which are singletons. A remark on this clone: As yet, its antigen is unknown.

The V and J ends lost 5 bases and 0 bases respectively, with 7 bases between them. Looked up from germline, CDR1 is MNHNS and CDR2 is SASEGT. The CDR3 has 13 amino acids. The sampling schedule covered blood at baseline, cycle 4 day 1, and cycle 7 day 1. The receptor comes from an adult with an advanced solid tumor such as melanoma, head and neck, liver or kidney cancer. The sample consisted of CD4+ or CD8+ T cells sorted from blood, taken in a trial of the OX40 agonist ivuxolimab. V usage is TRBV6-1 and J usage is TRBJ1-1; a weak D match, TRBD1 (5 bases). The CDR3 coding sequence is TGTGCCAGCAGTTTAGGGGTGAACACTGAAGCTTTCTTT. Amino acids: CASSLGVNTEAFF.